A single sample is the source of the 8 T cell receptor beta chains below, sequenced in a study of tumor-infiltrating lymphocytes in localized non-small cell lung cancer (dated by TCRdb to the early 2020s). The library was prepared using the immunoSEQ multiplex PCR assay. This immuneACCESS table, as held by TCRdb, lists in-frame sequences with V and J called but not all clones. Of the missing ones, under half trace to an unresolved V gene in checked studies; the others have no known cause. For this sample the table gives approximately 9,900 clones, of which roughly three quarters were detected only once. The ten top clones hold more than 20% of the sample. Sequencing was carried out using lung tumor tissue. The receptors stem from a human donor with non-small cell lung cancer.

The chain employs TRBV6-5 and TRBJ2-7; TRBD1 matches at 8 bases. CDR3 length: 14 amino acids. J gave up 4 bases and V 3 bases, and 5 bases lay outside the gene matches. From germline, CDR1 is MNHEY and CDR2 SVGAGI. The CDR3 protein is CASSYGTGKYEQYF. The CDR3, as DNA: TGTGCCAGCAGTTATGGGACAGGCAAATACGAGCAGTACTTC.

The V gene is TRBV13, the J gene TRBJ2-7; TRBD2 aligns across 8 bases. The CDR3 is 14 amino acids. The V and J ends lost 1 base and 3 bases, in that order; junction bases with no gene match: 2. Per germline, CDR1 PRHDT and CDR2 FYEKMQ (reference sequence). CDR3 sequence reads: CASSLERGNYEQYF. The CDR3 nucleotides are TGTGCCAGCAGCTTAGAGCGGGGGAACTACGAGCAGTACTTC.

This clone is medium-sized (0.01 to 0.1%). The rearrangement uses TRBV2 and TRBJ2-7; 12 bases fit TRBD2. The V gene end was trimmed by 4 bases and the J gene end by 3 bases; junction bases not matched to a gene: 4. The CDR3 covers 15 residues. The germline CDR1 and CDR2 sequences are SNHLY and FYNNEI. The CDR3 loop is CASSVTSGGSYEQYF. The DNA of the CDR3 is TGTGCCAGCAGTGTTACTAGCGGGGGGAGCTACGAGCAGTACTTC.

V and J are TRBV2 and TRBJ1-6; TRBD1 matches at 8 bases. J lost 8 bases, V lost 1 base, and 4 bases had no gene match. Germline CDR1 SNHLY, CDR2 FYNNEI. The CDR3 consists of 15 residues. Here the CDR3 DNA reads TGTGCCAGCAGTGAAGAAGGACAGGGTCATTCACCCCTCCACTTT. Translated: CASSEEGQGHSPLHF.

This clone qualifies as medium-sized. The chain has TRBV5-6 and TRBJ2-1; 9 nucleotides agree with TRBD1. The CDR3 extends over 17 amino acids. After removal of 4 bases from V and 5 bases from J, the junction contained 13 bases not matched to a gene. Germline V gives CDR1 SGHDT, CDR2 YYEEEE. The CDR3 DNA reads as TGTGCCAGCAGCCATGTAGTGAGACAGGGGGTAGACAATGAGCAGTTCTTC. It specifies CASSHVVRQGVDNEQFF.

This chain uses TRBV29-1 with TRBJ1-4; 10 nucleotides align to TRBD1. Per the germline V gene, CDR1 is SQVTM and CDR2 is ANQGSEA. This CDR3 has 14 residues. Trimming cost V 6 bases and J 7 bases; bases outside gene matches: 8. In DNA form, the CDR3 reads TGCAGCGTGCGCCGGGACAGGGGTGGTGAAAAACTGTTTTTT. Its protein product is CSVRRDRGGEKLFF.

This chain links TRBV10-3 with TRBJ2-7, with D perhaps matching TRBD1 (5 bases). The CDR3 consists of 12 residues. Between the trimmed V and J ends, which lost 3 bases and 2 bases, there was a span of 5 bases. Germline values: CDR1 ENHRY, CDR2 SYGVKD. CDR3 sequence (DNA): TGTGCCATCAGTGAAGGGGCCTACGAGCAGTACTTC. It is translated as CAISEGAYEQYF.

The V and J genes are TRBV7-7 and TRBJ2-2, with unresolved D. Trimming left V 3 bases short and J 7 bases short, with 12 bases between. CDR3 size: 14 residues. The germline V gene has CDR1 SSHAT and CDR2 FNYEAQ (reference sequence). Here the CDR3 DNA reads TGTGCCAGCAGCTTCGGGCCCATCGGCGGGGAGCTGTTTTTT. Encoded protein: CASSFGPIGGELFF.